This T cell receptor (beta chain) was documented in a study of blood T cells in healthy people across ages. Study as a whole: Per every two T cells, about one barcoded beta molecule was captured by template switching.

Study conclusions and caveats: Fewer expanded clones and more diversity marked long-lived versus aged donors.

A sample-barcoded 5' primer and a J-beta primer mix were used in a second PCR of roughly 7 to 11 cycles. MiXCR, applied by TCRdb to the 5' RACE reads, yields one record per CDR3 protein. The sample has around 1,100,000 distinct CDR3 sequences, around two fifths seen once. Trimming left V 3 bases short and J 10 bases short, with 16 bases between. This CDR3 region has 13 residues. Per germline, CDR1 DFQATT and CDR2 SNEGSKA (reference sequence). This clonotype was seen only once. Its antigen remains unknown. The sequence was obtained from a man between 18 and 29 years old in good health. This chain joins TRBV20-1 and TRBJ2-1, with D uncertain. Sequencing was done on a sample of blood. CDR3 region: CSARGSNFYEQFF. As DNA, the CDR3 is TGCAGTGCTAGGGGGTCTAACTTCTACGAGCAGTTCTTC.